The sequence of this TCR beta chain was determined in a study of shared clonotypes between healthy human individuals. Study-wide results and caveats: The authors expected sequencing depth to affect clonotype sharing among donors.

Replicate PCRs for sorted subsets used around 200 ng DNA; this equaled 25,000 to 30,000 T cell genomes. TCRdb's table, derived via immunoSEQ multiplex PCR, lists solely in-frame clones and lacks some. Here the sample spans about 1 million clones, approximately 70% being singletons. Comments on this clone: Its antigen is currently unknown.

V was clipped by 1 base and J by 2 bases, with 8 bases between them. The germline gives CDR1 SGHVS, CDR2 FQNEAQ. CDR3 length: 14 residues. The sequence was collected from a young man in good health. Sequencing input: memory CD4+ T cells sorted from blood. The subset is: CD45RA-negative fraction. This chain uses TRBV7-8 with TRBJ1-1; D might be TRBD1 (5 bases). This chain's CDR3 is CASSLGRDNTEAFF. The CDR3 nucleotides read TGTGCCAGCAGCTTAGGCAGGGATAACACTGAAGCTTTCTTT.